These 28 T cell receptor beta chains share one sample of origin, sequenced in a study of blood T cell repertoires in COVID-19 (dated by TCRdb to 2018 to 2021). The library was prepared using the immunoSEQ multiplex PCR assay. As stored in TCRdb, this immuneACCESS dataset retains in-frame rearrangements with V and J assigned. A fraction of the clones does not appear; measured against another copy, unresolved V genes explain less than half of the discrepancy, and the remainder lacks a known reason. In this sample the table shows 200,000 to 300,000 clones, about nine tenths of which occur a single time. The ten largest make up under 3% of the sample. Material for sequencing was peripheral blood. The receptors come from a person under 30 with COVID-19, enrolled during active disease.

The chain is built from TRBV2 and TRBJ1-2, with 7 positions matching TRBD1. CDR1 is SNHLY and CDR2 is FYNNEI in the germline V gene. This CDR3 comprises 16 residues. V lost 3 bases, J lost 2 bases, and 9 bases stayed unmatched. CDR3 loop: CASSDGPGQRNYGYTF. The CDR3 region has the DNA TGTGCCAGCAGTGACGGCCCGGGACAGAGGAACTATGGCTACACCTTC.

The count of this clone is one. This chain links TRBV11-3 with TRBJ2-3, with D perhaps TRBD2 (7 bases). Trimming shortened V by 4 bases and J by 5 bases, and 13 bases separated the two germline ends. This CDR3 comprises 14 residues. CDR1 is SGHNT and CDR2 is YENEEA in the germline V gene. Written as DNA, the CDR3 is TGTGCCAGCAGCTGGGGGGGGCTAATAGATACGCAGTATTTT. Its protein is CASSWGGLIDTQYF.

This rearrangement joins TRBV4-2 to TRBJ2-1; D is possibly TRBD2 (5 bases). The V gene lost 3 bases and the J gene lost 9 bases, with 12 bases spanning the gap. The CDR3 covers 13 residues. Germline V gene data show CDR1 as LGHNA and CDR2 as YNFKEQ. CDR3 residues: CASSQEAPGEQFF. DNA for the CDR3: TGTGCCAGCAGCCAGGAGGCCCCCGGTGAGCAGTTCTTC.

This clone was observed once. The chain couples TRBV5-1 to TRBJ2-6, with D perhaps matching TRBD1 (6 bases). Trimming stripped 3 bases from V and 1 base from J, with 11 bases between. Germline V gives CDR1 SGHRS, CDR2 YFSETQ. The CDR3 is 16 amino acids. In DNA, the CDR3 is TGCGCCAGCAGCTCCGGACAGACATCTGGGGCCAACGTCCTGACTTTC. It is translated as CASSSGQTSGANVLTF.

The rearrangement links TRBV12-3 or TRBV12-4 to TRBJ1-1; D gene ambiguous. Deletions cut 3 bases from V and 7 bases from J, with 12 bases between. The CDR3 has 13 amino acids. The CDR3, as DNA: TGTGCCAGCAGTTTGTACATCTCGGGTGAAGCTTTCTTT. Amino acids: CASSLYISGEAFF.

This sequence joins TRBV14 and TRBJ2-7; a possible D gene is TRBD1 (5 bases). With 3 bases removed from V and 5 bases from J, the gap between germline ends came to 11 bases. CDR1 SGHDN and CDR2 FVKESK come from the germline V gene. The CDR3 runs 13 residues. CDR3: CASSQGRTHEQYF. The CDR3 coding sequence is TGTGCCAGCAGCCAGGGGCGGACCCACGAGCAGTACTTC.

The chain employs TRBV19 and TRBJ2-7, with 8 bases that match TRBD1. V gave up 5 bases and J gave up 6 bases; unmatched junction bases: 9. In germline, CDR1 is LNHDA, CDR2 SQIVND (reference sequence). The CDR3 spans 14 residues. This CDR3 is CASSRTGTLSEQYF. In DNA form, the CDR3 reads TGTGCCAGTAGTCGGACAGGGACCCTCTCCGAGCAGTACTTC. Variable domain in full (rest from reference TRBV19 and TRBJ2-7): DGGITQSPKYLFRKEGQNVTLSCEQNLNHDAMYWYRQDPGQGLRLIYYSQIVNDFQKGDIAEGYSVSREKKESFPLTVTSAQKNPTAFYLCASSRTGTLSEQYFGPGTRLTVT.

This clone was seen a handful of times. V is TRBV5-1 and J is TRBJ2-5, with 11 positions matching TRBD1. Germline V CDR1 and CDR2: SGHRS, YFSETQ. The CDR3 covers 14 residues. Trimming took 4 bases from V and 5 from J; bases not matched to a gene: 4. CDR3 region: CASSRTGGSETQYF. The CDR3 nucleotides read TGCGCCAGCAGCAGGACAGGGGGCAGCGAGACCCAGTACTTC. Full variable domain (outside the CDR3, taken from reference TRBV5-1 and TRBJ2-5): KAGVTQTPRYLIKTRGQQVTLSCSPISGHRSVSWYQQTPGQGLQFLFEYFSETQRNKGNFPGRFSGRQFSNSRSEMNVSTLELGDSALYLCASSRTGGSETQYFGPGTRLLVL.

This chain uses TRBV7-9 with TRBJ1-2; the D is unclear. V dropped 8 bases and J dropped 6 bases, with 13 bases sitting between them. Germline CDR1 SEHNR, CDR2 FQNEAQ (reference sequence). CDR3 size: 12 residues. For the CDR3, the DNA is TGTGCCAGCGGATTTCGGGGAAATGGCTACACCTTC. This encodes CASGFRGNGYTF.

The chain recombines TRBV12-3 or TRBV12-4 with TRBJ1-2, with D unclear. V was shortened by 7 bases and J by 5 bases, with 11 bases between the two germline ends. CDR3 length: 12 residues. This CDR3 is CASTAEDYGYTF. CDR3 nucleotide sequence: TGTGCCAGCACAGCTGAGGATTATGGCTACACCTTC.

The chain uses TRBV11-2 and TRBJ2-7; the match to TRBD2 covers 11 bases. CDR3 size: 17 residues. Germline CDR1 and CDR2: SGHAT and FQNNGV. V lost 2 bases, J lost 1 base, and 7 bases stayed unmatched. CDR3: CASSLQRGLAASYEQYF. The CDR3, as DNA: TGTGCCAGCAGCTTACAACGGGGACTAGCGGCGTCCTACGAGCAGTACTTC.

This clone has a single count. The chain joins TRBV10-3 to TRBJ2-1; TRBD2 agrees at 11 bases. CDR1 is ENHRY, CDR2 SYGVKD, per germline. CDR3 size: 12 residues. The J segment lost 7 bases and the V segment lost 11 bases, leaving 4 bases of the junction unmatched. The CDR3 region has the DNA TGTGCCGTAGCGGGAGGGCCGAATGAGCAGTTCTTC. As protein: CAVAGGPNEQFF.

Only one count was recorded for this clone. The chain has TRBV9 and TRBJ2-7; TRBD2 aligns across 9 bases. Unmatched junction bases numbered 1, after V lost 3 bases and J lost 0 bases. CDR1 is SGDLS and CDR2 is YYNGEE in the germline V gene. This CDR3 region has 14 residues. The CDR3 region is CASSGSGSSYEQYF. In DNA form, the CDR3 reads TGTGCCAGCAGCGGTAGCGGGAGCTCCTACGAGCAGTACTTC.

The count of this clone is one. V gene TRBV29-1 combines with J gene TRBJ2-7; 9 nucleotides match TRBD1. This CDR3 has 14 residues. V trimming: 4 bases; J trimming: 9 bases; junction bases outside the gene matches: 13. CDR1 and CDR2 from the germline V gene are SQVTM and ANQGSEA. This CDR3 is CSVGGQGLLRGQYF. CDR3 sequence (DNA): TGCAGCGTTGGGGGACAGGGCCTACTACGAGGGCAGTACTTC.

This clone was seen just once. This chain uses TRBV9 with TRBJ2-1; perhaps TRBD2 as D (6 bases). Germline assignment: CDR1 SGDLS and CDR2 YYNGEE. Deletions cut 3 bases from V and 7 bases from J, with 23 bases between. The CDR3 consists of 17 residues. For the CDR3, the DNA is TGTGCCAGCAGCGCCTCCGGCGGGGACGTACCCGAGAATGAGCAGTTCTTC. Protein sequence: CASSASGGDVPENEQFF.

CDR3 in DNA: TGTGCCAGCAGTTACTCAACGGGAGTGGGGCGTTCGAGCCACGAGCAGTACTTC. Residues: CASSYSTGVGRSSHEQYF. J is TRBJ2-7 and V is TRBV6-2 or TRBV6-3; a weak D match, TRBD2 (6 bases). V dropped 0 bases and J dropped 5 bases, with 23 bases sitting between them. The CDR3 consists of 18 residues. The germline gives CDR1 MNHEY, CDR2 SVGEGT.

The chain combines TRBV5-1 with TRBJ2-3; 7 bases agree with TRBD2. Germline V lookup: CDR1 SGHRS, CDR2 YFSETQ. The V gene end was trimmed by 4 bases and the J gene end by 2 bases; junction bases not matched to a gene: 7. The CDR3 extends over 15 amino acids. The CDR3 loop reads CASSIGDYHTDTQYF. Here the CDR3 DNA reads TGCGCCAGCAGCATAGGGGACTACCACACAGATACGCAGTATTTT.

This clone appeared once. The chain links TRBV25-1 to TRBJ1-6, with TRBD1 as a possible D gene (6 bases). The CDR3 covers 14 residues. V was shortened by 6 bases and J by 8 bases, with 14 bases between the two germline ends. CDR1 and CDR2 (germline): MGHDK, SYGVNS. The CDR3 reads CASRGREGDSPLHF. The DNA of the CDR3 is TGTGCCAGCAGGGGACGAGAGGGGGATTCACCCCTCCACTTT.

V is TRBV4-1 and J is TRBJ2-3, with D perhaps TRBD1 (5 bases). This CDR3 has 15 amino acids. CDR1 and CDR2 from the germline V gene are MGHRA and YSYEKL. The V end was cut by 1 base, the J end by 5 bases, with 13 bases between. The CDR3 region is CASSQGTSTGDTQYF. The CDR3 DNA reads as TGCGCCAGCAGCCAAGGTACCTCAACAGGAGATACGCAGTATTTT.

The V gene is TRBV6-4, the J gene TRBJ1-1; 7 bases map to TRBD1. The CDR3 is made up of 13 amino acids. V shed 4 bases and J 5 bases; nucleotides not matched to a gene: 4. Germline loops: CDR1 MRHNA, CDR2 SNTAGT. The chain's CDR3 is CASSVRQGTEAFF. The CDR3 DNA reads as TGTGCCAGCAGTGTTCGACAGGGTACTGAAGCTTTCTTT.

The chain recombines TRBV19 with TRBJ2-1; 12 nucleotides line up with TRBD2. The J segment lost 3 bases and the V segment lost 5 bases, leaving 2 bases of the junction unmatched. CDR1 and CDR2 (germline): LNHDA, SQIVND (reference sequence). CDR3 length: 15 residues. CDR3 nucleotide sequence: TGTGCCAGTAGTGCGGGACTAGCGGGCTACAATGAGCAGTTCTTC. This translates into CASSAGLAGYNEQFF.

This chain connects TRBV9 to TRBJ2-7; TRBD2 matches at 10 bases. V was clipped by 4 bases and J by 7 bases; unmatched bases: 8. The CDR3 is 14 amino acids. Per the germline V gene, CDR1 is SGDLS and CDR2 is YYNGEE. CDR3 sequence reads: CASSPSGSNREQYF. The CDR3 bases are TGTGCCAGCAGCCCTAGCGGGAGTAATAGAGAGCAGTACTTC.

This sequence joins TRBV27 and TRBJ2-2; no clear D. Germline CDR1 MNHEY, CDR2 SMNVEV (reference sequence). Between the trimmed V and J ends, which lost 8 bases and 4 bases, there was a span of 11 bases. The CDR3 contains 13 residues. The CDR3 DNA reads TGTGCCAGCGGTCTAGGTGGCACCGGGGAGCTGTTTTTT. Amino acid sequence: CASGLGGTGELFF.

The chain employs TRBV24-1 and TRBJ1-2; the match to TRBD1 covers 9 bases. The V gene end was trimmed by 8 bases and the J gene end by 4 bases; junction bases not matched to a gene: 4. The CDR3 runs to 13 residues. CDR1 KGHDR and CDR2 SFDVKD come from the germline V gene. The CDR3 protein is CATTQGAGYGYTF. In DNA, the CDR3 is TGTGCCACCACACAGGGGGCGGGCTATGGCTACACCTTC.

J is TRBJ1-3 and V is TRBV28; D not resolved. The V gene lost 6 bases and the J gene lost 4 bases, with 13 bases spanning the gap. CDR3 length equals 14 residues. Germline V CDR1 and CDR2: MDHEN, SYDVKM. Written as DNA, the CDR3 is TGTGCCAGCAGGCCTCAGTTACAGGGAAACACCATATATTTT. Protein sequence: CASRPQLQGNTIYF.

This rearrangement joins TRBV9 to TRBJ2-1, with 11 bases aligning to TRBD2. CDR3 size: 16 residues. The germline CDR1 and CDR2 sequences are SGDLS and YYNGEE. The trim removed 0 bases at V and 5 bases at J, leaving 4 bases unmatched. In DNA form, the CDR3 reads TGTGCCAGCAGCGTAGTGGAACTAGCGGGAGACAATGAGCAGTTCTTC. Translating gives CASSVVELAGDNEQFF.

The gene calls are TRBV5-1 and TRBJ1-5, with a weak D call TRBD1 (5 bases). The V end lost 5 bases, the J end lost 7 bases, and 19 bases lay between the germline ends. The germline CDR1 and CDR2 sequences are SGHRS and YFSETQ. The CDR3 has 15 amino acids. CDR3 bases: TGCGCCAGCAGTTCCGCGGGGATCCGGGGCCAGCCCCAGCATTTT. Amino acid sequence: CASSSAGIRGQPQHF.

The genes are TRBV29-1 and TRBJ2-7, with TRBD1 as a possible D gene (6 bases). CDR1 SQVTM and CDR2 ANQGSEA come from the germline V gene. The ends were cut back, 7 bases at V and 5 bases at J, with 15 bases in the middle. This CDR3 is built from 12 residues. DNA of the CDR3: TGCAGCGCTGGACAGTTTATCCACGAGCAGTACTTC. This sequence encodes CSAGQFIHEQYF.